This T cell receptor (beta chain) originates from a study of blood T cell repertoires in COVID-19. Study as a whole: Specimens from acute and convalescent COVID-19 originated in the United States, Italy and Spain. The cDNA or gDNA used as material had been derived from T cells, B-cell-depleted T cells, or PBMCs.

The CDR3 is 15 residues long. V dropped 5 bases and J dropped 0 bases, with 14 bases sitting between them. Germline CDR1 reads SNHLY; CDR2 reads FYNNEI. As originally analysed: For nucleated cells, counts were estimated from reference gene primer amplification. Assay: immunoSEQ multiplex PCR; the TCRdb copy retains only in-frame clones and omits some. D and trimming were read from the DNA, whereas the V and J calls and clone size are those reported in that table. The profile shows approximately 130,000 clones, around 77% of them singletons. This TCR came from a human donor in a cohort sampled during active COVID-19. Sequenced material: peripheral blood. V and J are TRBV2 and TRBJ2-7, with a possible D match to TRBD1 (8 bases). The DNA of the CDR3 is TGTGCCAGCAGTTACAGGGGGGGATACTCCTACGAGCAGTACTTC. Encoded protein: CASSYRGGYSYEQYF.